This TCR beta chain was sequenced during a study of blood T cell repertoires in COVID-19. In the study overall: Both acute and convalescent COVID-19 samples were obtained from the United States, Italy and Spain. PBMCs, B-cell-depleted T cells, or T cells provided the cDNA or gDNA that made up the material.

Germline V gene sequence: CDR1 MNHNY, CDR2 SVGAGI (reference sequence). V was clipped by 5 bases and J by 1 base, with 14 bases between them. The CDR3 covers 15 residues. Produced via immunoSEQ multiplex PCR; TCRdb's table is partial and in-frame only. The data contain 200,000 to 300,000 clones, roughly 86% of them singletons. This chain links TRBV6-6 with TRBJ1-1; D perhaps matches TRBD1 (6 bases). The material sequenced was peripheral blood. The sequence derives from a man between 45 and 60 years old with acute or convalescent COVID-19. The CDR3 loop is CASSTPGQWNTEAFF. Here the CDR3 DNA reads TGTGCCAGCAGTACTCCTGGACAGTGGAACACTGAAGCTTTCTTT.